This entry describes one TCR beta chain. Antigen specificity is unknown. These data originate in a study of T-cell reconstitution after alpha-beta-depleted transplantation in children. Study observations and caveats: Several hundred rapidly expanded clones from non-depleted graft cells reportedly supplied alpha-beta T cells about two months post-transplant. It was newly produced T cells that mostly accounted for T-cell counts and diversity one year after transplant.

Preparation of the TCRbeta library used unique molecular identifiers. Using its own MiXCR run on the PCR reads, TCRdb lists one record per CDR3 protein. This sample has roughly 310,000 distinct CDR3 sequences, with around 25% found just once. Trimming pared 3 bases from V and 4 bases from J, leaving 16 bases between. The CDR3 contains 15 residues. Sequences were derived from PBMCs, mostly from graft donor cells, sampled 180 days after TCRalphabeta/CD19-depleted stem cell transplant. The sequence came from a male patient between 10 and 17 years old who had a stem cell transplant for acute lymphoblastic leukemia, so the T cells may come from the graft donor. The V and J genes are TRBV12-3 or TRBV12-4 and TRBJ2-7, with unresolved D. The CDR3 protein is CASSFVGMAVYEQYF. CDR3 nucleotides: TGTGCCAGCAGTTTCGTGGGTATGGCGGTATACGAGCAGTACTTC.